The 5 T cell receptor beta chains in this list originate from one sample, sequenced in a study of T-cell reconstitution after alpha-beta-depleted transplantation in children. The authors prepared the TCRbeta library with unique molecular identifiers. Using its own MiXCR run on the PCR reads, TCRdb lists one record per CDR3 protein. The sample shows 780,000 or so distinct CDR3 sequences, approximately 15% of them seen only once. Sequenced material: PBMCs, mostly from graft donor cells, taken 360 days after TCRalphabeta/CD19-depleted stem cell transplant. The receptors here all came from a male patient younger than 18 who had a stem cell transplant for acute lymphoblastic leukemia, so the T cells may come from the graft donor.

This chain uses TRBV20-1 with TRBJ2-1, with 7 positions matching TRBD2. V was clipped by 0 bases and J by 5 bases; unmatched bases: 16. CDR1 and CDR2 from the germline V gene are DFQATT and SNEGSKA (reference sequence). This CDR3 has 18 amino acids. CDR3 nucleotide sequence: TGCAGTGCTAGAGATTGGGCGCTGAGCGGGGAAAATCACAATGAGCAGTTCTTC. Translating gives CSARDWALSGENHNEQFF.

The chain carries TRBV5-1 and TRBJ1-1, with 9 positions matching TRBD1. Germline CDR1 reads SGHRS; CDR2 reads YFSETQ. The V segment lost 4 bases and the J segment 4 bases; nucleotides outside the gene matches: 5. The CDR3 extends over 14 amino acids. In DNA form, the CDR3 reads TGCGCCAGCAGCCGGGGACAGGGAGGCACTGAAGCTTTCTTT. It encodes CASSRGQGGTEAFF.

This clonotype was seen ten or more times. The CDR3 sequence: CATSALTGNYNEQFF. CDR3 nucleotides: TGTGCCACCAGTGCTCTAACGGGGAACTACAATGAGCAGTTCTTC. The rearrangement joins TRBV24-1 to TRBJ2-1; weak D call: TRBD2 (5 bases). The V gene's germline CDR1 is KGHDR and CDR2 SFDVKD. CDR3 length equals 15 residues. Trimming stripped 5 bases from V and 3 bases from J, with 13 bases between.

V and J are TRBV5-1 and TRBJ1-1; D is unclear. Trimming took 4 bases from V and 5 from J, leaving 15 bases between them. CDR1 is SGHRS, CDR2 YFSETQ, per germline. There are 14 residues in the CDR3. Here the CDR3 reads CASSQTPERTEAFF. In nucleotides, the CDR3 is TGCGCCAGCAGCCAAACACCGGAGCGGACTGAAGCTTTCTTT.

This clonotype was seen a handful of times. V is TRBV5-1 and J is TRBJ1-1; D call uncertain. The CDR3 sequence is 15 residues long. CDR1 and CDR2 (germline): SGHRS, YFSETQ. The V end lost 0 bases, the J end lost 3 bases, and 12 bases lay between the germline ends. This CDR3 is CASSLAGFGYTEAFF. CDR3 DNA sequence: TGCGCCAGCAGCTTGGCCGGGTTTGGCTACACTGAAGCTTTCTTT. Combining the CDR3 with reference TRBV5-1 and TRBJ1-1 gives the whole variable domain KAGVTQTPRYLIKTRGQQVTLSCSPISGHRSVSWYQQTPGQGLQFLFEYFSETQRNKGNFPGRFSGRQFSNSRSEMNVSTLELGDSALYLCASSLAGFGYTEAFFGQGTRLTVV.